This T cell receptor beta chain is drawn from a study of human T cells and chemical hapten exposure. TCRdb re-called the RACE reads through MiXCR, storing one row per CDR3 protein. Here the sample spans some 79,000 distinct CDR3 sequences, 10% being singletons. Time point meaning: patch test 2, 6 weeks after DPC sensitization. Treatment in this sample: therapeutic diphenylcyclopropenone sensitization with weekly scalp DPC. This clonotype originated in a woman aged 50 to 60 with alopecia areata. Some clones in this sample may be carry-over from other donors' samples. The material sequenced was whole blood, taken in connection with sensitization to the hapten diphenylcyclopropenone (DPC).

Written as DNA, the CDR3 is TGCGCCAGCAGTGAGCTCTCAGCAGACGGCTACACCTTC. Protein sequence: CASSELSADGYTF. The V and J genes are TRBV10-2 and TRBJ1-2; the D is unclear. V shed 2 bases and J shed 8 bases, with 12 bases lying between them. The CDR3 is 13 amino acids. Germline CDR1 reads WSHSY; CDR2 reads SAAADI.